This T cell receptor beta chain comes out of a study of blood T cell repertoires in COVID-19. TCRdb's copy holds only in-frame clones and misses some; the assay was immunoSEQ multiplex PCR. The table lists over 250,000 clones, 75% to 90% of them singletons, with just under 9% in the top ten. V lost 0 bases to trimming and J lost 0 bases, with 7 bases between them. CDR1 is SGDLS, CDR2 YYNGEE, per germline. The CDR3 covers 15 residues. Participants came from about two dozen US areas, aged about 18 to 95 years. This sequence originates from a man aged 35 to 55 who had recovered from COVID-19. What was sequenced was PBMCs or T cells enriched from blood (not recorded which). The chain carries TRBV9 and TRBJ1-5, with unresolved D. The CDR3 region is CASSVGVNSNQPQHF. The CDR3 DNA reads TGTGCCAGCAGCGTAGGAGTGAATAGCAATCAGCCCCAGCATTTT.